This entry features one TCR beta chain sequence. The RNA input was about 0.5 to 1 ug, and it was reverse transcribed with random hexamers. TCRdb ran MiXCR on the immunoSEQ multiplex PCR reads and lists one entry per CDR3 protein. The table has about 210,000 distinct CDR3 sequences, around 95% seen once; the top ten hold less than 0.095%. TCR beta sequences were obtained from blood CD8+ and CD4+ T cells. In the multiple sclerosis control group, patients were treatment-naive and had stable or active relapsing-remitting disease. The sample is drawn from a study of CD8 T cells in Susac syndrome. Sequencing input: CD4+ T cells from PBMCs. This TCR was recovered from a human donor with multiple sclerosis.

The CDR3 DNA follows: TGTGCCAGCAGCCGTCTTGAAGTAGAGTATGGCTACACCTTC. Protein product: CASSRLEVEYGYTF. The V call is TRBV7-9, the J call TRBJ1-2; D is ambiguous. Trimming removed 5 bases at V and 5 bases at J, with 15 bases between. The CDR3 runs 14 residues. Germline CDR1 SEHNR, CDR2 FQNEAQ (reference sequence).